These T cell receptor beta chains were read from a single sample in a study of graft-versus-host responses after intestinal transplantation. These receptors have no known antigen. Clones were sequenced by immunoSEQ multiplex PCR, and TCRdb holds only the in-frame ones, with some missing. The sample includes 95,000 to 130,000 clones, about nine tenths of them seen just once. Material: unstimulated CD4+ T cells sorted from spleen or lymph node cells, obtained before intestinal transplant. The source of these receptors is a human donor who received an intestinal transplant. Each CDR3 is given with its conserved first and last residue. The D gene is left open where the match is weak. Part of the rows lack a size; the others show once, few, many or a class for expanded clones.

NA | TRBJ1-5 | TRBV29-1 | NA | TGCAGCGTTGGTGACCAGGGCGGGGGCAATCAGCCCCAGCATTTT | CSVGDQGGGNQPQHF
NA | TRBJ1-5 | TRBV29-1 | NA | TGCAGCGTCCAGGACAGTCTTCAGCCCCAGCATTTT | CSVQDSLQPQHF
NA | TRBJ2-3 | TRBV7-2 | NA | TGTGCCAGCAGCTTTTCGTTCACAGATACGCAGTATTTT | CASSFSFTDTQYF
NA | TRBJ1-1 | TRBV5-1 | NA | TGCGCCAGCAGCACGGACATAAACACTGAAGCTTTCTTT | CASSTDINTEAFF
NA | TRBJ1-1 | TRBV4-3 | few | TGCGCCAGCAGCCAAACAGGGTGGAACACTGAAGCTTTCTTT | CASSQTGWNTEAFF
TRBD2 | TRBJ2-5 | TRBV6-5 | NA | TGTGCCAGCAGCCGGGGACTAGCGCAAGAGACCCAGTACTTC | CASSRGLAQETQYF
TRBD2 | TRBJ2-5 | TRBV5-4 | NA | TGTGCCAGCAGCTTGAGAGCCAGCGGGAAAGAGACCCAGTACTTC | CASSLRASGKETQYF
NA | TRBJ2-5 | TRBV5-4 | few | TGTGCCAGCAGCCGTCAAAGTGAGGAGACCCAGTACTTC | CASSRQSEETQYF
TRBD1 | TRBJ1-1 | TRBV14 | NA | TGTGCCAGCAGCCAATGGGCCGGGGTGGGACAGGAAGCTTTCTTT | CASSQWAGVGQEAFF
TRBD1 | TRBJ2-4 | TRBV7-9 | NA | TGTGCCAGCAGCATAAGGGGGCAGGGGAGAAACATTCAGTACTTC | CASSIRGQGRNIQYF
TRBD2 | TRBJ2-3 | TRBV12-5 | NA | TGTGCTAGTGGTTTGGGAGCGGGGGGGAGCACAGATACGCAGTATTTT | CASGLGAGGSTDTQYF
TRBD2 | TRBJ2-5 | TRBV6-1 | NA | TGTGCCAGCAGTGCATTACCGGGACTAGCGGGGGAGACCCAGTACTTC | CASSALPGLAGETQYF
NA | TRBJ1-5 | TRBV4-1 | NA | TGCGCCAGCAGCCAAGATGAATGGGCCCTCCCTAATCAGCCCCAGCATTTT | CASSQDEWALPNQPQHF
TRBD2 | TRBJ2-1 | TRBV11-2 | NA | TGTGCCAGCAGCCCTAAGCGGGGGGGCCACAATGAGCAGTTCTTC | CASSPKRGGHNEQFF
NA | TRBJ2-5 | TRBV5-1 | NA | TGCGCCAGCAGCTTGTTCTGGCAGGGTGGGGAAGAGACCCAGTACTTC | CASSLFWQGGEETQYF
NA | TRBJ1-6 | TRBV5-1 | NA | TGCGCCAGCAGCTTGGAAGGGGCGAATTCACCCCTCCACTTT | CASSLEGANSPLHF
NA | TRBJ2-7 | TRBV6-6 | NA | TGTGCCACCACAGGGCAGTTTGATTATTCCTACGAGCAGTACTTC | CATTGQFDYSYEQYF
TRBD2 | TRBJ2-1 | TRBV27 | NA | TGTGCCAGCAGTCGACTAGCGGCTAGCTCCTACAATGAGCAGTTCTTC | CASSRLAASSYNEQFF
NA | TRBJ2-5 | TRBV4-1 | NA | TGCGCCAGCAGCCGAAACCCAGGTTTCCAAGAGACCCAGTACTTC | CASSRNPGFQETQYF
TRBD1 | TRBJ1-2 | TRBV6-1 | NA | TGTGCCAGCAGTGAAACAGGGGGCAGGGTGTATGGCTACACCTTC | CASSETGGRVYGYTF
NA | TRBJ1-1 | TRBV19 | once | TGTGCCAGTAGTCGTGAGTCCACTGAAGCTTTCTTT | CASSRESTEAFF
NA | TRBJ1-4 | TRBV5-1 | NA | TGCGCCAGCAGCTTGGGACAGAGTAACTTTAATGAAAAACTGTTTTTT | CASSLGQSNFNEKLFF
NA | TRBJ2-3 | TRBV6-6 | NA | TGTGCCAGCAGATACGACAGGTCTAGCACAGATACGCAGTATTTT | CASRYDRSSTDTQYF
NA | TRBJ1-5 | TRBV5-8 | NA | TGTGCCACTTATCAGCCCCAGCATTTT | CATYQPQHF
NA | TRBJ2-1 | TRBV28 | NA | TGTGCCAGCAGTTCGTCGGAGCCCGGCTCCTACAATGAGCAGTTCTTC | CASSSSEPGSYNEQFF
NA | TRBJ2-1 | TRBV7-9 | NA | TGTGCCAGTGCCCAACAGGGTCCCTACAATGAGCAGTTCTTC | CASAQQGPYNEQFF
TRBD1 | TRBJ2-1 | TRBV11-1 | NA | TGTGCCAGCCGCTGGGACAGGCAGGATGAGCAGTTCTTC | CASRWDRQDEQFF
NA | TRBJ1-2 | TRBV6-6 | NA | TGTGCCAGCGCGGGGTGGGGGAATAACTATGGCTACACCTTC | CASAGWGNNYGYTF
NA | TRBJ1-2 | TRBV30 | NA | TGTGCCTGGAGTGCGGGAACTAACTATGGCTACACCTTC | CAWSAGTNYGYTF
TRBD1 | TRBJ2-2 | TRBV28 | NA | TGTGCCAGCAGTTCGGTTATTGGGGGACAGACTTCACCCGGGGAGCTGTTTTTT | CASSSVIGGQTSPGELFF
TRBD2 | TRBJ2-3 | TRBV2 | NA | TGTGCCAGCAGACTAGCGGATACGCAGTATTTT | CASRLADTQYF
NA | TRBJ2-7 | TRBV5-1 | NA | TGCGCCAGCAGCTTGGAGGGGGGGCCCTACGAGCAGTACTTC | CASSLEGGPYEQYF
NA | TRBJ2-3 | TRBV5-6 | once | TGTGCCAGCAGTCGTGGAGGGGCTAGCACAGATACGCAGTATTTT | CASSRGGASTDTQYF
NA | TRBJ2-2 | TRBV30 | NA | TGTGCCTGGAGTGTAAAACAGGGGAACACCGGGGAGCTGTTTTTT | CAWSVKQGNTGELFF
NA | TRBJ1-6 | TRBV11-2 | once | TGTGCCAGCAGCTTAAGTACAGCAAAGAGTACACCCCTCCACTTT | CASSLSTAKSTPLHF
TRBD1 | TRBJ2-7 | TRBV5-1 | NA | TGCGCCAGCAGCTTACCGGGACAGGGGAACGAGCAGTACTTC | CASSLPGQGNEQYF
TRBD2 | TRBJ2-5 | TRBV4-1 | NA | TGCGCCAGCAGCCAGGGACTAGCGCTCCAAGAGACCCAGTACTTC | CASSQGLALQETQYF
NA | TRBJ1-2 | TRBV6-1 | NA | TGTGCCAGCAGTGGGGGGGGGCTAGGAGATGGCTACACCTTC | CASSGGGLGDGYTF
TRBD1 | TRBJ1-1 | TRBV7-6 | NA | TGTGCCAGCAGCTTAGCAACAGGGGCTACTGAAGCTTTCTTT | CASSLATGATEAFF
TRBD2 | TRBJ2-7 | TRBV9 | NA | TGTGCCAGCAGCCCTAGGGCTAGCGGGATTGACGAGCAGTACTTC | CASSPRASGIDEQYF
NA | TRBJ1-2 | TRBV18 | NA | TGTGCCAGCTCACAGAACAGGGAAGGCTACACCTTC | CASSQNREGYTF
TRBD1 | TRBJ1-6 | TRBV5-8 | NA | TGTGCCAGCAGCTTGGTGCTTATAGGGGGCGGTAATAATTCACCCCTCCACTTT | CASSLVLIGGGNNSPLHF
NA | TRBJ2-6 | TRBV5-1 | NA | TGCGCCAGCAGCCCCGACCCCGGGGGGGCCAACGTCCTGACTTTC | CASSPDPGGANVLTF
NA | TRBJ2-7 | TRBV6-1 | NA | TGTGCCAGCATCGGTAATTATTTGGTACCCTACGAGCAGTACTTC | CASIGNYLVPYEQYF
NA | TRBJ2-3 | TRBV15 | NA | TGTGCCACCCGACTAGACCAAAACACAGATACGCAGTATTTT | CATRLDQNTDTQYF
NA | TRBJ1-3 | TRBV28 | NA | TGTGCCAGCTTTGATGTCCGAGACAGCTCTGGAAACACCATATATTTT | CASFDVRDSSGNTIYF
NA | TRBJ1-5 | TRBV11-2 | once | TGTGCCAGCAGCTTAAGTGGACAGACCAATCAGCCCCAGCATTTT | CASSLSGQTNQPQHF
TRBD1 | TRBJ1-1 | TRBV15 | once | TGTGCCACCAGCAGAGCAGGGGGCACTGAAGCTTTCTTT | CATSRAGGTEAFF
TRBD1 | TRBJ1-3 | TRBV7-8 | NA | TGTGCCAGCAGCTCCGGGACAGGGAAGGGTGGAAACACCATATATTTT | CASSSGTGKGGNTIYF
NA | TRBJ2-7 | TRBV27 | NA | TGTGCCGGCAGTAGACAGGCCCCCTACGAGCAGTACTTC | CAGSRQAPYEQYF
NA | TRBJ1-1 | TRBV5-6 | NA | TGTGCCAGCAGCTCCTGGATGCAACAGGTTGATTTCTTT | CASSSWMQQVDFF
NA | TRBJ2-1 | TRBV11-2 | NA | TGTGCCAGCAGCGGTGGACAGCTTTACAATGAGCAGTTCTTC | CASSGGQLYNEQFF
TRBD1 | TRBJ1-2 | TRBV7-9 | NA | TGTGCCAGCAGCTTGACAGGGTACTATGGCTACACCTTC | CASSLTGYYGYTF
NA | TRBJ1-2 | TRBV4-2 | NA | TGTGCCAGCAGCCAAGAACTCATCTACAGGGACGCCTATGGCTACACCTTC | CASSQELIYRDAYGYTF
TRBD1 | TRBJ2-7 | TRBV6-1 | once | TGTGCCAGCAGTGGAAACAGGGGGCGTAGTCTTGAGTTTGGCTACGAGCAGTACTTC | CASSGNRGRSLEFGYEQYF
NA | TRBJ1-2 | TRBV9 | NA | TGTGCCAGCAGCGTGGGGGCCGGTGGCTACACCTTC | CASSVGAGGYTF
TRBD1 | TRBJ1-2 | TRBV6-1 | NA | TGTGCCAGCAGTGATTCCACGAGGGGGCCCTTTAACTATGGCTACACCTTC | CASSDSTRGPFNYGYTF
TRBD1 | TRBJ1-2 | TRBV6-5 | few | TGTGCCAGCAGTTACTCCGGACAGGGGGACTATGGCTACACCTTC | CASSYSGQGDYGYTF
NA | TRBJ1-6 | TRBV30 | NA | TGTGCCTGGAGTGTACTAGGAACTGCGGTGGGCTCACCCCTCCACTTT | CAWSVLGTAVGSPLHF